Sequencing of this T cell receptor (beta chain) was carried out in a study of OX40 agonist ivuxolimab in advanced cancers. Produced via immunoSEQ multiplex PCR; TCRdb's table is partial and in-frame only. The sample records tens of thousands of clones, about 79% being singletons. V lost 5 bases and J 0 bases, leaving 18 bases between the germline ends. Germline V gene lookup returns CDR1 SGHTA and CDR2 FQGNSA. The CDR3 is 17 amino acids. This TCR was recovered from an adult with an advanced solid tumor such as melanoma, head and neck, liver or kidney cancer. The chain carries TRBV7-2 and TRBJ2-3; weak D call: TRBD1 (5 bases). The sample consisted of CD4+ or CD8+ T cells sorted from blood, taken in a trial of the OX40 agonist ivuxolimab. This CDR3 is CASSKRGAFSSTDTQYF. CDR3 bases: TGTGCCAGCAGCAAAAGGGGTGCCTTTTCTAGCACAGATACGCAGTATTTT.